The rows below give T cell receptor beta chains drawn from one sample of a study of T cell changes during pregnancy in multiple sclerosis. Some clones are missing from TCRdb's copy, which holds only in-frame ones; the method was immunoSEQ multiplex PCR. The table has 55,000 to 65,000 clones, roughly 93% seen once. Sequenced material: peripheral blood, taken after pregnancy. The receptors shown here come from a female donor with multiple sclerosis, enrolled in a pregnancy study. The conserved cysteine and the conserved F or W are not part of the CDR3 here. Fields, in order: V gene, D gene, CDR3 protein. The D gene is left open where the match is weak.

>TRBV9|TRBD1
ASSVEGTGGYEQY
>TRBV15|-
ATSRDRGNQETQY
>TRBV6-6|-
ASSFNSLDTDTQY
>TRBV18|TRBD2
ASSRLAGVETNEQF
>TRBV11-3|-
ASSLEGGTSLNEQF
>TRBV25-1|-
ASSEFAGNTGELF
>TRBV10-3|-
AISEGGRTYEQY
>TRBV29-1|-
SVAPGPSI
>TRBV5-1|TRBD1
ASSLRTGGATNEKLF
>TRBV7-9|TRBD1
ASSLTGQVSGELF
>TRBV5-4|-
ASSFGQSTNTGELF
>TRBV19|TRBD1
ASRQGYEQY
>TRBV9|-
ASSVVSNREGTGELF
>TRBV7-9|TRBD1
ASSLEDRVNEQY
>TRBV29-1|-
SVVRQGIAYEQY
>TRBV7-6|TRBD2
ASSLVPGTSGYGGELF